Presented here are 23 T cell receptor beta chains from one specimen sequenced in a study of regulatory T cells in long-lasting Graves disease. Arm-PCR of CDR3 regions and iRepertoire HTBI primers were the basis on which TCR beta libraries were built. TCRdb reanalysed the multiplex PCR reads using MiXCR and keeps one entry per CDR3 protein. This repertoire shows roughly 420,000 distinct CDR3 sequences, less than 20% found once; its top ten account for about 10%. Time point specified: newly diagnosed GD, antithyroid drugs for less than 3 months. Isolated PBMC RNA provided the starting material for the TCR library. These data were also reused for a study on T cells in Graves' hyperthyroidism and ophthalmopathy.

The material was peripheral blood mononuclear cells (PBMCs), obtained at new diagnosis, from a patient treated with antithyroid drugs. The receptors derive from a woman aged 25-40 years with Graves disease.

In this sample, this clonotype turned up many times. The CDR3: CASSPLAESETQYF. In DNA, the CDR3 is TGTGCCAGCAGCCCTCTAGCGGAGTCAGAGACCCAGTACTTC. The rearrangement joins TRBV3-1 to TRBJ2-5; 7 nucleotides match TRBD2. The V gene end was trimmed by 4 bases and the J gene end by 4 bases; junction bases not matched to a gene: 6. The germline V gene has CDR1 LGHDT and CDR2 YNNKEL (reference sequence). The CDR3 is made up of 14 amino acids.

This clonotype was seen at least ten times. CDR3 protein: CASSSRLQSSYEQYF. The DNA for the CDR3 is TGTGCCAGCAGCTCGAGACTACAGAGCTCCTACGAGCAGTACTTC. The chain couples TRBV7-2 to TRBJ2-7, with TRBD2 as a possible D gene (5 bases). Germline CDR1 reads SGHTA; CDR2 reads FQGNSA. Trimming took 4 bases from V and 0 from J, leaving 13 bases between them. This CDR3 region has 15 residues. Full variable domain (missing parts from reference TRBV7-2 and TRBJ2-7): GAGVSQSPSNKVTEKGKDVELRCDPISGHTALYWYRQSLGQGLEFLIYFQGNSAPDKSGLPSDRFSAERTGGSVSTLTIQRTQQEDSAVYLCASSSRLQSSYEQYFGPGTRLTVT.

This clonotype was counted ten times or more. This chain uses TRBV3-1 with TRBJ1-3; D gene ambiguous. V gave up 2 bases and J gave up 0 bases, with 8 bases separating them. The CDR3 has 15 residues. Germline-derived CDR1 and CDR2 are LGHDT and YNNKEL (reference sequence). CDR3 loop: CASSQYPVSGNTIYF. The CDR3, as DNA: TGTGCCAGCAGCCAATACCCCGTCTCTGGAAACACCATATATTTT.

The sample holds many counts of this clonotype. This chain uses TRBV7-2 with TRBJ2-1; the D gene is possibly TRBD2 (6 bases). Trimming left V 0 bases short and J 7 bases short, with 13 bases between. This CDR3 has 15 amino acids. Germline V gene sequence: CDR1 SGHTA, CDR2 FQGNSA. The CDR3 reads CASSLAGTGGNEQFF. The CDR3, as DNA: TGTGCCAGCAGCTTAGCGGGGACTGGCGGGAATGAGCAGTTCTTC.

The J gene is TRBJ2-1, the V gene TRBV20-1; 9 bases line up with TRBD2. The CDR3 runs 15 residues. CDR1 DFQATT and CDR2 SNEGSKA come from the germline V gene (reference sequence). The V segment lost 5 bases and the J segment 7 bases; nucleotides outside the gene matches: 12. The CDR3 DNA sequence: TGCAGTGCTCCTTCCGGCGGGAGGGCGGGGAATGAGCAGTTCTTC. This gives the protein CSAPSGGRAGNEQFF.

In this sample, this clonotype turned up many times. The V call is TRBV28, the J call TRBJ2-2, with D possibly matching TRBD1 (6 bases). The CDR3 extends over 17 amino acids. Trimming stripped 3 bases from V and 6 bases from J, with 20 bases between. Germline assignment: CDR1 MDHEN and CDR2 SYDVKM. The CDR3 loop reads CASSFLLGAQGSGELFF. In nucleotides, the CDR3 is TGTGCCAGCAGTTTCCTCTTGGGGGCCCAAGGTTCCGGGGAGCTGTTTTTT.

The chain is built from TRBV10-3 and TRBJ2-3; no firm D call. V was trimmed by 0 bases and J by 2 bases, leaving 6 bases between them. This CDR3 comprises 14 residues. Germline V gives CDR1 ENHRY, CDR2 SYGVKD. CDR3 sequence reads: CAISESGDTDTQYF. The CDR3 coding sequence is TGTGCCATCAGTGAGTCTGGCGACACAGATACGCAGTATTTT.

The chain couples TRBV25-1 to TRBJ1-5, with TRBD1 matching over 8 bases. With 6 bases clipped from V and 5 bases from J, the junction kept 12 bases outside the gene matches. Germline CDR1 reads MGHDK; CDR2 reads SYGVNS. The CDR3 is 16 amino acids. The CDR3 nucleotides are TGTGCCAGCAGCGATTCAGGGGGCGGTGAACATCAGCCCCAGCATTTT. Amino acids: CASSDSGGGEHQPQHF.

The CDR3 loop is CASGDRSGTSGEQYF. The CDR3 region has the DNA TGTGCCAGCGGAGATCGGTCAGGGACCTCGGGTGAGCAGTACTTC. The chain uses TRBV11-1 and TRBJ2-7, with D perhaps given as TRBD1 or TRBD2 (5 bases each). This CDR3 spans 15 amino acids. Germline CDR1 is SGHAT and CDR2 is FQDESV (reference sequence). The germline V and J ends were trimmed by 8 bases and 7 bases, with 24 bases remaining between them. The full variable domain, in which reference TRBV11-1 and TRBJ2-7 provide the parts outside the CDR3, is EAEVAQSPRYKITEKSQAVAFWCDPISGHATLYWYRQILGQGPELLVQFQDESVVDDSQLPKDRFSAERLKGVDSTLKIQPAELGDSAMYLCASGDRSGTSGEQYFGPGTRLTVT.

The CDR3 sequence is CASSRILPGLAGKTGELFF. DNA of the CDR3: TGTGCCAGCAGCCGAATCCTACCGGGACTAGCGGGAAAAACCGGGGAGCTGTTTTTT. J is TRBJ2-2 and V is TRBV7-3, with 13 bases matching TRBD2. The V and J ends lost 5 bases and 5 bases, in that order; junction bases with no gene match: 14. Germline CDR1 is SGHTA and CDR2 is FQGTGA. This CDR3 comprises 19 residues.

The CDR3 here is CASRLPLGTGGTDTQYF. As DNA, the CDR3 is TGTGCCAGCAGATTACCGTTAGGGACAGGGGGCACAGATACGCAGTATTTT. The chain combines TRBV28 with TRBJ2-3, with 10 bases lining up with TRBD1. CDR3 length: 17 amino acids. Germline V gene lookup returns CDR1 MDHEN and CDR2 SYDVKM. With V trimmed by 6 bases and J by 1 base, 10 bases remained unmatched.

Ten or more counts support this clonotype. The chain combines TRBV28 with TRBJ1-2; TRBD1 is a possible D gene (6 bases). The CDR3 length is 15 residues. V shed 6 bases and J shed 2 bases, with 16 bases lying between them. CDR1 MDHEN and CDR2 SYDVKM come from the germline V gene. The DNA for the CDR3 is TGTGCCAGCAGGACAGGACAGTCCGTAAACTATGGCTACACCTTC. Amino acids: CASRTGQSVNYGYTF.

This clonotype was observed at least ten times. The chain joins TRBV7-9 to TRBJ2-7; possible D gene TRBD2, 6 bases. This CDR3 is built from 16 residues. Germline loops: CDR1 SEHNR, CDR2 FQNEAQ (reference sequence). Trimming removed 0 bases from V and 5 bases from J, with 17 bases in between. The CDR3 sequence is CASSLALGTLDDEQYF. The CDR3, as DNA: TGTGCCAGCAGCTTAGCGCTTGGGACTCTCGACGACGAGCAGTACTTC.

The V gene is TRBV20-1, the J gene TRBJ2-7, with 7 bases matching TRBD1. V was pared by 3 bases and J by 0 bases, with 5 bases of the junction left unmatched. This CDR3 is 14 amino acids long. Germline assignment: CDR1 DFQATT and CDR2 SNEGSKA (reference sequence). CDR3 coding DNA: TGCAGTGCTAGCCCGGGACAGAGCTCCTACGAGCAGTACTTC. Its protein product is CSASPGQSSYEQYF.

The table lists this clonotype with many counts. Here the CDR3 reads CASSPVSYGYTF. The CDR3 coding sequence is TGTGCCAGCAGTCCTGTTTCCTATGGCTACACCTTC. The rearrangement links TRBV6-1 to TRBJ1-2; D is unclear. The CDR3 spans 12 residues. The V gene lost 5 bases and the J gene lost 4 bases, with 8 bases spanning the gap. Germline-derived CDR1 and CDR2 are MNHNS and SASEGT.

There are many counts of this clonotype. CDR3 sequence reads: CASSYSSSGTLLDTQYF. The DNA for the CDR3 is TGTGCCAGCAGTTACTCGTCCAGCGGGACCCTCCTTGATACGCAGTATTTT. V usage is TRBV6-2 or TRBV6-3 and J usage is TRBJ2-3; 7 nucleotides match TRBD2. V trimming: 0 bases; J trimming: 6 bases; junction bases outside the gene matches: 12. Germline assignment: CDR1 MNHEY and CDR2 SVGEGT. The CDR3 covers 17 residues.

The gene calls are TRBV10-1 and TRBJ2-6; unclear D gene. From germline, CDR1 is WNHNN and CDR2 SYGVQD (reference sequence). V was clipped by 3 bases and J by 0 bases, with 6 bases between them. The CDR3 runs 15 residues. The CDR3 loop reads CASSDPSSGANVLTF. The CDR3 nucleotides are TGCGCCAGCAGTGACCCCAGCTCTGGGGCCAACGTCCTGACTTTC.

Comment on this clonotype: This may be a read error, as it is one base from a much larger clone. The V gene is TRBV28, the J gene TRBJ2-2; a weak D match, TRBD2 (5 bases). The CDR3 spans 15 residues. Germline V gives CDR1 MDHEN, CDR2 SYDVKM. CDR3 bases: TGTGCCAGCAGTTTAGGTTATTATAACACCGGGAAGCTGTTTTTT. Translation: CASSLGYYNTGKLFF. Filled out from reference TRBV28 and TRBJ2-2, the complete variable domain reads DVKVTQSSRYLVKRTGEKVFLECVQDMDHENMFWYRQDPGLGLRLIYFSYDVKMKEKGDIPEGYSVSREKKERFSLILESASTNQTSMYLCASSLGYYNTGKLFFGEGSRLTVL.

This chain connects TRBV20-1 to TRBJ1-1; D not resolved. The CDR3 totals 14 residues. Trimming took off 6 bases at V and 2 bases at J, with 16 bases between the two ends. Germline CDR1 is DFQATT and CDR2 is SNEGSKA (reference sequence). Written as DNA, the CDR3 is TGCAGTGCCCGTTTCGGACGGGGAAACACTGAAGCTTTCTTT. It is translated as CSARFGRGNTEAFF.

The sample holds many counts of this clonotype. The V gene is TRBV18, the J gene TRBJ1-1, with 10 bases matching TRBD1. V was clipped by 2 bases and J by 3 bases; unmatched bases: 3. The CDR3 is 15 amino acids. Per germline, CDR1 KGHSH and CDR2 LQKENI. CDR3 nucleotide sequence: TGTGCCAGCTCACCAGGGACAGGGGTTTACACTGAAGCTTTCTTT. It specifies CASSPGTGVYTEAFF.

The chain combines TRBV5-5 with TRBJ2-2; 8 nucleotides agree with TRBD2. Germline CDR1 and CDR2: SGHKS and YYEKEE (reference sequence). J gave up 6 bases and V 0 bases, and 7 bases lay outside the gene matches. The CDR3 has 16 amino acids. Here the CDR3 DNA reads TGTGCCAGCAGCTTGGGACCGGGAGGGGGATCCGGGGAGCTGTTTTTT. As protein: CASSLGPGGGSGELFF.

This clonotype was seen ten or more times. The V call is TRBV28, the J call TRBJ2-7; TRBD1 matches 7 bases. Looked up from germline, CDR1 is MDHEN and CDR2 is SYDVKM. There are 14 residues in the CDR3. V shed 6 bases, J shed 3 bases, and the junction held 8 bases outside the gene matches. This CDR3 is CASRSGGSSYEQYF. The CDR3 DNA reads TGTGCCAGCAGGTCAGGGGGATCTAGCTACGAGCAGTACTTC.

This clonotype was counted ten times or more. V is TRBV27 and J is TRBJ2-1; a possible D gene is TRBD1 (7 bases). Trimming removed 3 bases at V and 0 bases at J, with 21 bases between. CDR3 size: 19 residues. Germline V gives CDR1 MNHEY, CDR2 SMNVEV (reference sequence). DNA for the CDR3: TGTGCCAGCAGTTTCTCGGGAGTGGGCAGGGACAGCTCCTACAATGAGCAGTTCTTC. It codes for CASSFSGVGRDSSYNEQFF.